This T cell receptor beta chain was found in a study of T-cell memory formation after mild COVID-19. Comments on this clonotype: Its matching antigen is unknown.

TCRdb reanalysed the 5' RACE reads using MiXCR and keeps one entry per CDR3 protein. This sample has under 110,000 distinct CDR3 sequences, with around an eighth found just once. The germline gives CDR1 KGHDR, CDR2 SFDVKD. The length of the CDR3 is 17 residues. The junction had 15 bases not matched to a gene; V was cut back by 7 bases and J by 4 bases. Study results and limitations: Contracting CD4+ clones were located mainly in CM and EM, and CD8+ clones in EMRA.

The chain couples TRBV24-1 to TRBJ1-2, with 9 bases aligning to TRBD1. The sequence was obtained from an adult woman who had mild COVID-19 (a few samples of this study predate the infection). Cell type and time point are not known. Sequencing input: PBMCs or a T cell subset sorted from them (not recorded which). The CDR3 DNA is TGTGCCACCAGCCGGCCGGGACAGGGAAGATCGGCCTATGGCTACACCTTC. It is translated as CATSRPGQGRSAYGYTF.